Presented here are 10 T cell receptor beta chains from one specimen sequenced in a study of beta chain features in type 1 diabetes. Every isolated RNA sample was fully reverse transcribed, so sequencing captured expressed TCRB transcripts. Assay: immunoSEQ multiplex PCR; the TCRdb copy retains only in-frame clones and omits some. The table has 900,000 or so clones, 15% to 20% seen once. Sequenced input: naive CD4+ T cells from blood. These receptors all stem from a woman under 30 in good health.

The chain employs TRBV9 and TRBJ2-1, with TRBD2 matching 9 bases. CDR3 length: 15 residues. V shed 0 bases and J 7 bases; nucleotides not matched to a gene: 5. Germline-derived CDR1 and CDR2 are SGDLS and YYNGEE. The CDR3 region has the DNA TGTGCCAGCAGCGTAGGGGTAGCGGGAGATAATGAGCAGTTCTTC. Translated: CASSVGVAGDNEQFF. Full variable domain (rest looked up from reference TRBV9 and TRBJ2-1): DSGVTQTPKHLITATGQRVTLRCSPRSGDLSVYWYQQSLDQGLQFLIQYYNGEERAKGNILERFSAQQFPDLHSELNLSSLELGDSALYFCASSVGVAGDNEQFFGPGTRLTVL.

The chain uses TRBV7-8 and TRBJ2-7; the D call may be TRBD1 or TRBD2 (6 bases each). The CDR3 loop spans 15 amino acids. Between the trimmed V and J ends, which lost 5 bases and 3 bases, there was a span of 17 bases. Germline V CDR1 and CDR2: SGHVS, FQNEAQ. CDR3 DNA sequence: TGTGCCAGCAGCCCAGGGGTAGCGGACTACTACGAGCAGTACTTC. This encodes CASSPGVADYYEQYF.

This clone was observed a few times. The chain carries TRBV11-2 and TRBJ2-5; 14 nucleotides match TRBD2. CDR1 SGHAT and CDR2 FQNNGV come from the germline V gene. Trimming took 5 bases from V and 5 from J; bases not matched to a gene: 7. The CDR3 has 16 residues. For the CDR3, the DNA is TGTGCCAGCAGCCCGGGACTAGCGGGAGATCTTGAGACCCAGTACTTC. Translated, it gives CASSPGLAGDLETQYF.

This chain connects TRBV18 to TRBJ1-2; 10 nucleotides line up with TRBD1. Losses at the gene ends were 0 bases for V and 6 bases for J; bases not matched to a gene: 1. The CDR3 runs to 14 residues. Per germline, CDR1 KGHSH and CDR2 LQKENI. CDR3 nucleotides: TGTGCCAGCTCACCACCCGGGACAGGGGATGGCTACACCTTC. Protein: CASSPPGTGDGYTF. The complete variable domain, with remaining parts taken from reference TRBV18 and TRBJ1-2, reads NAGVMQNPRHLVRRRGQEARLRCSPMKGHSHVYWYRQLPEEGLKFMVYLQKENIIDESGMPKERFSAEFPKEGPSILRIQQVVRGDSAAYFCASSPPGTGDGYTFGSGTRLTVV.

The chain carries TRBV7-9 and TRBJ1-4; D is ambiguous. The germline gives CDR1 SEHNR, CDR2 FQNEAQ (reference sequence). This CDR3 region has 13 residues. Trimming cost V 7 bases and J 8 bases, with 14 bases left between them. This chain's CDR3 is CASKGLWAEKLFF. The CDR3 DNA sequence: TGTGCCAGCAAAGGGCTATGGGCCGAAAAACTGTTTTTT.

The chain recombines TRBV7-9 with TRBJ2-2; no firm D call. The CDR3 consists of 13 residues. Germline V gene lookup returns CDR1 SEHNR and CDR2 FQNEAQ (reference sequence). The V and J ends lost 5 bases and 0 bases respectively, with 4 bases between them. The CDR3 bases are TGTGCCAGCAGCCCAGCGAACACCGGGGAGCTGTTTTTT. It is translated as CASSPANTGELFF.

The chain recombines TRBV6-6 with TRBJ1-5; no clear D. The CDR3 is 13 residues long. Germline CDR1 MNHNY, CDR2 SVGAGI (reference sequence). V lost 6 bases and J lost 4, with 10 bases in between. The CDR3 DNA reads TGTGCCAGCAGACAATTGAAGAATCAGCCCCAGCATTTT. As protein: CASRQLKNQPQHF.

The gene calls are TRBV5-4 and TRBJ2-3, with D uncertain. Looked up from germline, CDR1 is SGHNT and CDR2 is YYREEE (reference sequence). Trimming shortened V by 1 base and J by 0 bases, and 9 bases separated the two germline ends. CDR3 length: 15 residues. The CDR3 coding sequence is TGTGCCAGCAGCTTGCGACGGTTCAGCACAGATACGCAGTATTTT. Its translation: CASSLRRFSTDTQYF.

Comment on this clone: Distinct nucleotide sequences in the sample also encode this CDR3. The chain couples TRBV28 to TRBJ1-5; D gene ambiguous. This CDR3 is built from 11 residues. The V gene's germline CDR1 is MDHEN and CDR2 SYDVKM. The V end lost 2 bases, the J end lost 8 bases, and 4 bases lay between the germline ends. The CDR3 region has the DNA TGTGCCAGCAGTTTAGTTGAGCCCCAGCATTTT. Its translation: CASSLVEPQHF.

The sample holds a few counts of this clone. The sample contains more than one DNA sequence encoding this CDR3. This sequence joins TRBV7-2 and TRBJ1-2; D may be TRBD1 (5 bases). Germline assignment: CDR1 SGHTA and CDR2 FQGNSA. This CDR3 spans 13 amino acids. V lost 3 bases and J 5 bases, leaving 10 bases between the germline ends. Here the CDR3 reads CASSFRQNYGYTF. CDR3 DNA sequence: TGTGCCAGCAGCTTTAGACAGAATTATGGCTACACCTTC. Complete variable domain (other parts from reference TRBV7-2 and TRBJ1-2): GAGVSQSPSNKVTEKGKDVELRCDPISGHTALYWYRQSLGQGLEFLIYFQGNSAPDKSGLPSDRFSAERTGGSVSTLTIQRTQQEDSAVYLCASSFRQNYGYTFGSGTRLTVV.